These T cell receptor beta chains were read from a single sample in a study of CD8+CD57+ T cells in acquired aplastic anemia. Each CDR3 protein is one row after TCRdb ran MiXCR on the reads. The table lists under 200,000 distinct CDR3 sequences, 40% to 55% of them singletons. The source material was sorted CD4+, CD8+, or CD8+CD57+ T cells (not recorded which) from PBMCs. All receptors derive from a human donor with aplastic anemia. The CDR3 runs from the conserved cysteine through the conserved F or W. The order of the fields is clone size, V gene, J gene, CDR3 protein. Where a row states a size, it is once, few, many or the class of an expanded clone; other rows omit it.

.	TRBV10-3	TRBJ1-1	CAISSKGGQKAFF
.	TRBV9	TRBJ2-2	CASSVSGTLGGELFF
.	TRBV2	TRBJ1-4	CASSDSWGREKLFF
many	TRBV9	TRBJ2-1	CASSVAWASGSNEQFF
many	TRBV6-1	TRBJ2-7	CASSRTREGSYEQYF
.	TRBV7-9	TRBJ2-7	CASSLAPGQGYEQYF
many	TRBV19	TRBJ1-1	CASSISGFGNTEAFF
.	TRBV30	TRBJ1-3	CGANWSGNTIYF
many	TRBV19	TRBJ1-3	CASSISTADRNTIYF
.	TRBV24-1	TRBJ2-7	CATSETGTAAYEQYF
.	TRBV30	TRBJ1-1	CAWSSTGWTEAFF
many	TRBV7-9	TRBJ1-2	CASSYSLDSYGYTF
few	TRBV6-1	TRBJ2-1	CASKGQGLSNEQFF
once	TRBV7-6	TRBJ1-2	CASSLGRTGSDYGYTF
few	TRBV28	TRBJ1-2	CASRIPGGSYGYTF
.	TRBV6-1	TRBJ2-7	CASSEEWTGPYEQYF
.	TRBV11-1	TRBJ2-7	CASSPGSGGISYEQYF
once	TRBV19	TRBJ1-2	CASSIQAGAYGYTF
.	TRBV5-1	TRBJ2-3	CASSLGGIRTDTQYF
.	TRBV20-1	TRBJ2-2	CSAPDSGELFF
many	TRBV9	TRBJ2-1	CASSVAGTAPWNEQFF
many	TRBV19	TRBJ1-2	CASSLHDREDYGYTF
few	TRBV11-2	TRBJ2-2	CASSPAWRENTGELFF
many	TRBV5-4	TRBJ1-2	CASSLVGGEVRGYTF
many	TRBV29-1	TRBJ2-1	CSVEDATEQFF